This T cell receptor (beta chain) was obtained from a study of cytomegalovirus exposure and HLA in healthy donors. On this clone: Its antigen is currently unknown.

Study outcomes and limitations: Most sequenced TCRs were rare (though some public TCRs occurred in many donors). Later work associated fewer than 20,000 TCR beta sequences with HLA alleles at 0.05 false discovery rate. The productive fraction for most TCR beta V segments was about 87% or about 30% in an earlier analysis.

Germline V CDR1 and CDR2: SNHLY, FYNNEI. The V and J ends lost 3 bases and 5 bases, in that order; junction bases with no gene match: 3. The CDR3 length is 14 residues. 60 Vbeta and 13 Jbeta primers were used in PCR. Measured with immunoSEQ multiplex PCR; TCRdb has only the in-frame clones, and not every one. The repertoire holds fewer than 200,000 clones, with 77% as singletons. The chain uses TRBV2 and TRBJ2-5; 10 bases are shared with TRBD2. The TCR comes from a woman aged 40 to 49 in good health and CMV-seropositive. The sample taken for sequencing was PBMCs. The CDR3 sequence is CASSDVAGGETQYF. In DNA, the CDR3 is TGTGCCAGCAGTGATGTAGCGGGAGGTGAGACCCAGTACTTC.